Listed here are 30 T cell receptor beta chains from one sample, sequenced in a study of cytomegalovirus exposure and HLA in healthy donors. The PCR had 60 Vbeta and 13 Jbeta primers. TCRdb's copy holds only in-frame clones and misses some; the assay was immunoSEQ multiplex PCR. The sample yields around 100,000 clones, 65% to 90% seen once. The sequencing sample was made of PBMCs. These receptors all come from a man aged 30 to 39 in good health and CMV-seropositive.

This clone was seen a handful of times. J is TRBJ1-4 and V is TRBV10-3; unclear D gene. V gave up 3 bases and J gave up 5 bases, with 7 bases separating them. This CDR3 contains 13 residues. From germline, CDR1 is ENHRY and CDR2 SYGVKD. The CDR3 nucleotides are TGTGCCATCAGTGAATACAGCAATGAAAAACTGTTTTTT. Amino acid sequence: CAISEYSNEKLFF.

The chain combines TRBV7-2 with TRBJ2-1; 7 nucleotides align to TRBD2. Germline V gene sequence: CDR1 SGHTA, CDR2 FQGNSA. V shed 1 base and J 6 bases; nucleotides not matched to a gene: 12. This CDR3 has 17 amino acids. The CDR3 loop is CASSLVSAGVVSNEQFF. DNA for the CDR3: TGTGCCAGCAGCTTAGTATCTGCGGGAGTGGTTAGCAATGAGCAGTTCTTC.

The chain employs TRBV5-1 and TRBJ2-3; possibly TRBD2 for D (5 bases). The germline V gene has CDR1 SGHRS and CDR2 YFSETQ. V was cut by 0 bases and J by 6 bases, with 11 bases left in between. This CDR3 is built from 14 residues. For the CDR3, the DNA is TGCGCCAGCAGCTTGGACTCATCGGGGGATACGCAGTATTTT. Translated, it gives CASSLDSSGDTQYF. Looking up the rest from reference TRBV5-1 and TRBJ2-3 gives the full variable domain: KAGVTQTPRYLIKTRGQQVTLSCSPISGHRSVSWYQQTPGQGLQFLFEYFSETQRNKGNFPGRFSGRQFSNSRSEMNVSTLELGDSALYLCASSLDSSGDTQYFGPGTRLTVL.

The chain links TRBV27 to TRBJ2-3; maybe TRBD1 (6 bases). The CDR3 loop spans 14 amino acids. V was cut by 7 bases and J by 4 bases, with 15 bases left in between. Germline CDR1 reads MNHEY; CDR2 reads SMNVEV (reference sequence). CDR3 DNA: TGTGCCAGCACCGGGGACACTTTCTCAGATACGCAGTATTTT. This gives the protein CASTGDTFSDTQYF.

In its sample, this clone was seen once. This rearrangement joins TRBV5-4 to TRBJ2-2; D call uncertain. Looked up from germline, CDR1 is SGHNT and CDR2 is YYREEE (reference sequence). Trimming stripped 4 bases from V and 0 bases from J, with 16 bases between. The CDR3 has 17 residues. This CDR3 is CASSANPGTANTGELFF. The CDR3 DNA reads TGTGCCAGCAGCGCGAACCCAGGCACTGCGAACACCGGGGAGCTGTTTTTT.

This rearrangement joins TRBV6-1 to TRBJ2-7; D is ambiguous. In germline, CDR1 is MNHNS, CDR2 SASEGT. With 4 bases removed from V and 0 bases from J, the gap between germline ends came to 7 bases. The length of the CDR3 is 13 residues. CDR3 nucleotides: TGTGCCAGCAGTGTCAACTTCTCCTACGAGCAGTACTTC. As protein: CASSVNFSYEQYF.

As DNA, the CDR3 is TGTGCCAGCAGCTTGCCCAGCGGGACAGGGGGCTTAGCGAGGGGTAATGAGCAGTTCTTC. It yields the protein CASSLPSGTGGLARGNEQFF. This chain links TRBV5-8 with TRBJ2-1; 12 bases fit TRBD1. The CDR3 runs 20 residues. With V trimmed by 1 base and J by 7 bases, 18 bases remained unmatched. Germline V gene sequence: CDR1 SGHTS, CDR2 YDEGEE.

The V and J genes are TRBV6-5 and TRBJ2-7; 7 bases are shared with TRBD2. The CDR3 covers 15 residues. The V gene's germline CDR1 is MNHEY and CDR2 SVGAGI. J gave up 1 base and V 0 bases, and 3 bases lay outside the gene matches. CDR3 sequence reads: CASSYSAGASYEQYF. The CDR3 DNA reads as TGTGCCAGCAGTTACTCGGCGGGAGCTTCCTACGAGCAGTACTTC.

The chain carries TRBV4-3 and TRBJ2-7, with D tentatively TRBD1 (6 bases). CDR1 is LGHNA and CDR2 is YSLEER in the germline V gene. Deletions cut 4 bases from V and 3 bases from J, with 16 bases between. CDR3 length: 15 residues. CDR3 bases: TGCGCCAGCAGCCTGCGACAGGCTCAGGGCTACGAGCAGTACTTC. It is translated as CASSLRQAQGYEQYF.

This clone occurred a few times. The CDR3 here is CASSLRGRNTEAFF. CDR3 sequence (DNA): TGTGCCAGCAGCTTGCGAGGGAGGAACACTGAAGCTTTCTTT. The chain uses TRBV5-6 and TRBJ1-1; D gene unclear. CDR3 size: 14 residues. Germline CDR1 is SGHDT and CDR2 is YYEEEE. The V gene lost 1 base and the J gene lost 1 base, with 8 bases spanning the gap. Combining the CDR3 with reference TRBV5-6 and TRBJ1-1 gives the whole variable domain DAGVTQSPTHLIKTRGQQVTLRCSPKSGHDTVSWYQQALGQGPQFIFQYYEEEERQRGNFPDRFSGHQFPNYSSELNVNALLLGDSALYLCASSLRGRNTEAFFGQGTRLTVV.

V is TRBV10-3 and J is TRBJ1-2, with 7 bases identical to TRBD1. The V gene end was trimmed by 0 bases and the J gene end by 2 bases; junction bases not matched to a gene: 12. Germline V gene lookup returns CDR1 ENHRY and CDR2 SYGVKD. The CDR3 has 18 residues. The DNA for the CDR3 is TGTGCCATCAGTGAGTCACATCTACCGGACAGGACAAACTATGGCTACACCTTC. Residues: CAISESHLPDRTNYGYTF.

This clone showed up just once. The J gene is TRBJ2-7, the V gene TRBV27; 9 nucleotides match TRBD1. The germline gives CDR1 MNHEY, CDR2 SMNVEV (reference sequence). This CDR3 is 16 amino acids long. V was clipped by 5 bases and J by 1 base; unmatched bases: 9. The CDR3 region is CASSPITGTGSYEQYF. CDR3 coding DNA: TGTGCCAGCAGTCCAATAACCGGGACAGGGTCCTACGAGCAGTACTTC.

The chain has TRBV6-5 and TRBJ1-1, with D unresolved. The V end lost 4 bases, the J end lost 0 bases, and 9 bases lay between the germline ends. This CDR3 is 14 amino acids long. Germline CDR1 reads MNHEY; CDR2 reads SVGAGI. CDR3 sequence reads: CASSSIDLNTEAFF. CDR3 coding DNA: TGTGCCAGCAGTTCCATCGACTTGAACACTGAAGCTTTCTTT.

This clone was seen more than once but under ten times. V and J are TRBV19 and TRBJ2-5, with D possibly TRBD1 on 6 matching bases. Trimming stripped 3 bases from V and 5 bases from J, with 16 bases between. This CDR3 contains 15 residues. Germline V CDR1 and CDR2: LNHDA, SQIVND (reference sequence). The CDR3 reads CASSMRRGTRETQYF. In DNA form, the CDR3 reads TGTGCCAGTAGTATGCGAAGGGGGACGAGGGAGACCCAGTACTTC.

There are a few counts of this clone. This chain uses TRBV5-6 with TRBJ2-7; D remains ambiguous. V shed 2 bases and J shed 3 bases, with 6 bases lying between them. Germline values: CDR1 SGHDT, CDR2 YYEEEE. The CDR3 runs 12 residues. CDR3 in DNA: TGTGCCAGCAGCTTCCTCCTCTACGAGCAGTACTTC. Its translation is CASSFLLYEQYF.

The chain is built from TRBV27 and TRBJ2-2; 11 bases are shared with TRBD2. There are 15 residues in the CDR3. In germline, CDR1 is MNHEY, CDR2 SMNVEV (reference sequence). Germline trimming cut 5 bases from V and 8 bases from J; bases unmatched to any gene: 7. In DNA, the CDR3 is TGTGCCAGCAGTCGGACTAGCGGGTACCCAGGGGAGCTGTTTTTT. Protein: CASSRTSGYPGELFF.

V is TRBV4-2 and J is TRBJ2-7, with 12 bases lining up with TRBD2. Germline V gene data show CDR1 as LGHNA and CDR2 as YNFKEQ. This CDR3 spans 16 amino acids. Losses at the gene ends were 2 bases for V and 4 bases for J; bases not matched to a gene: 6. CDR3 bases: TGTGCCAGCAGCCAAATCCCAGGGACTAGCGGGTACGAGCAGTACTTC. Its protein is CASSQIPGTSGYEQYF.

The chain has TRBV19 and TRBJ2-3; 11 bases match TRBD2. V was pared by 5 bases and J by 5 bases, with 3 bases of the junction left unmatched. The CDR3 totals 14 residues. Germline V gives CDR1 LNHDA, CDR2 SQIVND (reference sequence). The CDR3 reads CASSLGLAGDTQYF. The CDR3, as DNA: TGTGCCAGTAGTCTCGGACTAGCGGGAGATACGCAGTATTTT.

The chain recombines TRBV27 with TRBJ1-2; D is unclear. V was shortened by 2 bases and J by 8 bases, with 36 bases between the two germline ends. From germline, CDR1 is MNHEY and CDR2 SMNVEV (reference sequence). The CDR3 extends over 21 amino acids. This CDR3 reads CASSLAPAGSTMAPLKDGYTF. For the CDR3, the DNA is TGTGCCAGCAGTTTAGCCCCCGCCGGGTCTACTATGGCCCCCTTAAAAGACGGCTACACCTTC.

V usage is TRBV19 and J usage is TRBJ2-1, with 10 bases that match TRBD2. The germline V gene encodes CDR1 LNHDA and CDR2 SQIVND (reference sequence). Trimming removed 5 bases from V and 9 bases from J; junction bases left unmatched: 13. The CDR3 length is 16 residues. CDR3: CASSVLAGLPLGEQFF. In DNA, the CDR3 is TGTGCCAGTAGTGTACTAGCGGGACTTCCTTTGGGTGAGCAGTTCTTC.

The chain recombines TRBV5-1 with TRBJ2-5; D might be TRBD2 (5 bases). Germline-derived CDR1 and CDR2 are SGHRS and YFSETQ. With 5 bases removed from V and 1 base from J, the gap between germline ends came to 18 bases. This CDR3 has 16 amino acids. The CDR3 reads CASRRTGSITQETQYF. CDR3 DNA sequence: TGCGCCAGCAGAAGAACGGGGAGTATAACCCAAGAGACCCAGTACTTC.

The chain is built from TRBV2 and TRBJ1-5; TRBD1 aligns across 11 bases. Germline V lookup: CDR1 SNHLY, CDR2 FYNNEI. Trimming at V came to 5 bases and at J to 2 bases, leaving 5 bases not matched to a gene. The CDR3 sequence is 16 residues long. Here the CDR3 DNA reads TGTGCCAGCAGTCCCGGGACAGGGGGGGGCAATCAGCCCCAGCATTTT. This translates into CASSPGTGGGNQPQHF.

The gene calls are TRBV29-1 and TRBJ2-3; no clear D gene. The V and J ends lost 0 bases and 4 bases respectively, with 11 bases between them. CDR3 length: 14 amino acids. Germline V gene sequence: CDR1 SQVTM, CDR2 ANQGSEA. CDR3 in amino acids: CSVEESWQSDTQYF. Written as DNA, the CDR3 is TGCAGCGTTGAAGAGTCTTGGCAGTCAGATACGCAGTATTTT.

J is TRBJ2-5 and V is TRBV27; 9 bases line up with TRBD2. Trimming took 1 base from V and 3 from J; bases not matched to a gene: 6. The CDR3 is made up of 16 amino acids. CDR1 MNHEY and CDR2 SMNVEV come from the germline V gene (reference sequence). The CDR3, as DNA: TGTGCCAGCAGTTTATTCGGCGGGAGGGCCAAAGAGACCCAGTACTTC. This codes for CASSLFGGRAKETQYF.

This chain uses TRBV7-2 with TRBJ2-1, with 10 nucleotides matching TRBD2. The CDR3 is 15 residues long. V dropped 4 bases and J dropped 7; count of bases not matched to a gene: 7. The germline gives CDR1 SGHTA, CDR2 FQGNSA. This chain's CDR3 is CASSYTSGIRNEQFF. In nucleotides, the CDR3 is TGTGCCAGCAGCTACACTAGCGGGATAAGAAATGAGCAGTTCTTC.

V and J are TRBV28 and TRBJ1-4, with 10 positions matching TRBD1. The CDR3 covers 16 residues. Per germline, CDR1 MDHEN and CDR2 SYDVKM. Trimming took 4 bases from V and 8 from J; bases not matched to a gene: 10. The CDR3 region is CASSYRDRGWSEKLFF. DNA of the CDR3: TGTGCCAGCAGTTACCGGGACAGGGGATGGAGCGAAAAACTGTTTTTT.

The rearrangement joins TRBV7-2 to TRBJ1-1; TRBD1 is a possible D gene (5 bases). The CDR3 consists of 15 residues. CDR1 SGHTA and CDR2 FQGNSA come from the germline V gene. V lost 0 bases and J 6 bases, leaving 14 bases between the germline ends. In DNA, the CDR3 is TGTGCCAGCAGCTTAGCTGGGGTGGGGCCCTCTGAAGCTTTCTTT. This translates into CASSLAGVGPSEAFF.

This chain joins TRBV10-3 and TRBJ2-5; no firm D call. Trimming pared 3 bases from V and 5 bases from J, leaving 7 bases between. Germline V gene sequence: CDR1 ENHRY, CDR2 SYGVKD. This CDR3 spans 12 amino acids. The CDR3, as DNA: TGTGCCATCAGTGACCACGCGGAGACCCAGTACTTC. It is translated as CAISDHAETQYF.

The CDR3 loop is CASSEQGRQPQHF. For the CDR3, the DNA is TGTGCCAGCAGTGAACAGGGACGGCAGCCCCAGCATTTT. The V call is TRBV27, the J call TRBJ1-5, with a weak D call TRBD1 (6 bases). Germline V CDR1 and CDR2: MNHEY, SMNVEV (reference sequence). V gave up 5 bases and J gave up 7 bases, with 12 bases separating them. The CDR3 totals 13 residues.

V and J are TRBV7-9 and TRBJ2-3; 10 bases are a match to TRBD1. The CDR3 totals 17 residues. Germline CDR1 SEHNR, CDR2 FQNEAQ (reference sequence). V lost 1 base, J lost 6 bases, and 10 bases stayed unmatched. The DNA of the CDR3 is TGTGCCAGCAGCTTAGGTCCGGGACAGGGGACCGGGGATACGCAGTATTTT. Protein: CASSLGPGQGTGDTQYF.